The 27 T cell receptor beta chains in this list originate from one sample, sequenced in a study of blood T cell repertoires in COVID-19. Here immunoSEQ multiplex PCR was the method, and the copy in TCRdb shows in-frame clones only, minus some. The repertoire has some 120,000 clones, 75% to 85% of them found once; the top ten carry around 18%. The sequenced material came from peripheral blood. Every receptor here comes from a man older than 75 with acute or convalescent COVID-19.

This rearrangement joins TRBV5-5 to TRBJ2-5; TRBD1 aligns across 7 bases. V shed 2 bases and J 4 bases; nucleotides not matched to a gene: 11. This CDR3 is 16 amino acids long. In germline, CDR1 is SGHKS, CDR2 YYEKEE (reference sequence). The CDR3 here is CASSFRGRGFLETQYF. In DNA form, the CDR3 reads TGTGCCAGCAGCTTCCGTGGCAGGGGGTTTTTAGAGACCCAGTACTTC.

This clone was counted only a few times. The gene calls are TRBV2 and TRBJ2-7; weak D call: TRBD1 (6 bases). Per the germline V gene, CDR1 is SNHLY and CDR2 is FYNNEI. This CDR3 spans 15 amino acids. V was shortened by 6 bases and J by 2 bases, with 17 bases between the two germline ends. CDR3 loop: CASSNRWTAPYEQYF. Written as DNA, the CDR3 is TGTGCCAGCAGCAACCGCTGGACAGCTCCCTACGAGCAGTACTTC.

This chain links TRBV27 with TRBJ2-2; 8 bases align to TRBD2. This CDR3 region has 16 residues. After removal of 4 bases from V and 2 bases from J, the junction contained 6 bases not matched to a gene. The germline gives CDR1 MNHEY, CDR2 SMNVEV (reference sequence). CDR3 nucleotides: TGTGCCAGCAGTTCCCGCGGGGGGCAAAACACCGGGGAGCTGTTTTTT. Its translation: CASSSRGGQNTGELFF.

The chain joins TRBV5-5 to TRBJ1-1, with D perhaps TRBD1 (5 bases). Germline V lookup: CDR1 SGHKS, CDR2 YYEKEE (reference sequence). V lost 5 bases and J 4 bases, leaving 21 bases between the germline ends. CDR3 length equals 16 residues. In DNA, the CDR3 is TGTGCCAGCAGTCCCTGGACACAGCTTGCATCCACTGAAGCTTTCTTT. It yields the protein CASSPWTQLASTEAFF.

The V call is TRBV5-6, the J call TRBJ2-7, with 8 bases lining up with TRBD2. J gave up 0 bases and V 2 bases, and 4 bases lay outside the gene matches. The CDR3 extends over 15 amino acids. Germline V gene data show CDR1 as SGHDT and CDR2 as YYEEEE. The CDR3 DNA follows: TGTGCCAGCAGCTTTGCCGGGACTAGCTCCTACGAGCAGTACTTC. Translated, it gives CASSFAGTSSYEQYF.

The chain couples TRBV7-6 to TRBJ2-5; 8 bases are a match to TRBD1. With V trimmed by 1 base and J by 5 bases, 6 bases remained unmatched. This CDR3 spans 15 amino acids. Germline V gives CDR1 SGHVS, CDR2 FNYEAQ. The CDR3 DNA is TGTGCCAGCAGCTTAGAGGCAGGGGGCGGGGAGACCCAGTACTTC. Its protein product is CASSLEAGGGETQYF.

This clone came up a few times. This sequence joins TRBV24-1 and TRBJ2-1; 7 bases are shared with TRBD1. The germline CDR1 and CDR2 sequences are KGHDR and SFDVKD. The CDR3 length is 12 residues. The V gene end was trimmed by 6 bases and the J gene end by 9 bases; junction bases not matched to a gene: 4. The CDR3 spells CATSKGGGEQFF. The CDR3 coding sequence is TGTGCCACCAGTAAAGGGGGCGGTGAGCAGTTCTTC.

CDR3 bases: TGTGCCAGCAGCCAAGAGGGGTGGGGACTAGCGGCCTACGAGCAGTACTTC. The encoded protein is CASSQEGWGLAAYEQYF. The chain employs TRBV3-1 (or the pseudogene TRBV3-2) and TRBJ2-7; 11 bases are a match to TRBD2. The V gene's germline CDR1 is LGHDT and CDR2 YNNKEL (reference sequence). The CDR3 contains 17 residues. V was pared by 0 bases and J by 2 bases, with 6 bases of the junction left unmatched.

The genes are TRBV6-6 and TRBJ1-4; 9 nucleotides match TRBD1. Looked up from germline, CDR1 is MNHNY and CDR2 is SVGAGI (reference sequence). The CDR3 contains 15 residues. Trimming at V came to 6 bases and at J to 8 bases, leaving 10 bases not matched to a gene. For the CDR3, the DNA is TGTGCCAGCAGCCCCCGGGACAGGGATTCCGAAAAACTGTTTTTT. Translating it yields CASSPRDRDSEKLFF.

This chain connects TRBV24-1 to TRBJ2-3; 10 bases align to TRBD1. The CDR3 extends over 17 amino acids. J was trimmed by 2 bases and V by 4 bases; bases with no gene match: 8. CDR1 and CDR2 from the germline V gene are KGHDR and SFDVKD. CDR3 nucleotide sequence: TGTGCCACCAGTGAATTAACCGGGACAGGGGTCACAGATACGCAGTATTTT. This sequence encodes CATSELTGTGVTDTQYF.

The CDR3 protein is CASSSFPRSNQPQHF. In DNA form, the CDR3 reads TGTGCCAGCAGTTCATTTCCCCGGTCCAATCAGCCCCAGCATTTT. This chain links TRBV6-1 with TRBJ1-5, with D hard to call. This CDR3 is 15 amino acids long. Trimming took off 5 bases at V and 3 bases at J, with 14 bases between the two ends. Per the germline V gene, CDR1 is MNHNS and CDR2 is SASEGT.

The rearrangement joins TRBV20-1 to TRBJ2-1, with D perhaps TRBD1 (6 bases). This CDR3 comprises 14 residues. The germline gives CDR1 DFQATT, CDR2 SNEGSKA (reference sequence). V lost 3 bases and J lost 4, with 13 bases in between. The CDR3 bases are TGCAGTGCTAGTACTCCGGGACAATACAATGAGCAGTTCTTC. This codes for CSASTPGQYNEQFF.

The chain carries TRBV18 and TRBJ2-6; 7 positions match TRBD1. The CDR3 contains 16 residues. Germline V CDR1 and CDR2: KGHSH, LQKENI. Trimming at V came to 0 bases and at J to 4 bases, leaving 3 bases not matched to a gene. CDR3 amino acids: CASSPPTGSGANVLTF. CDR3 nucleotides: TGTGCCAGCTCACCACCGACAGGGTCCGGGGCCAACGTCCTGACTTTC.

The CDR3: CASSLWGAGANVLTF. In DNA form, the CDR3 reads TGTGCCAGCAGCTTGTGGGGAGCGGGGGCCAACGTCCTGACTTTC. This chain joins TRBV5-6 and TRBJ2-6; D may be TRBD2 (5 bases). Germline V gene lookup returns CDR1 SGHDT and CDR2 YYEEEE. The V end lost 1 base, the J end lost 4 bases, and 9 bases lay between the germline ends. This CDR3 has 15 amino acids.

This clone was seen only once. The chain couples TRBV7-2 to TRBJ1-3; D gene unclear. This CDR3 comprises 14 residues. Germline CDR1 is SGHTA and CDR2 is FQGNSA. Trimming pared 6 bases from V and 5 bases from J, leaving 14 bases between. The CDR3 nucleotides are TGTGCCAGCAGTCTCACTCCTCCTAGAAACACCATATATTTT. This sequence encodes CASSLTPPRNTIYF.

The DNA of the CDR3 is TGTGCCAGCAGCCGACCGACAGGGAAAAGCCCTGAAGCTTTCTTT. This encodes CASSRPTGKSPEAFF. The V gene is TRBV5-5, the J gene TRBJ1-1, with 7 nucleotides matching TRBD1. The CDR3 runs 15 residues. Losses at the gene ends were 4 bases for V and 6 bases for J; bases not matched to a gene: 12. Germline CDR1 SGHKS, CDR2 YYEKEE (reference sequence).

V gene TRBV5-6 combines with J gene TRBJ2-7, with a weak D call TRBD1 (6 bases). CDR1 is SGHDT and CDR2 is YYEEEE in the germline V gene. CDR3 length equals 13 residues. Trimming shortened V by 2 bases and J by 7 bases, and 13 bases separated the two germline ends. CDR3 amino acids: CASSFAGAGEQYF. The CDR3 bases are TGTGCCAGCAGCTTTGCAGGGGCCGGGGAGCAGTACTTC. Full variable domain (outside the CDR3, taken from reference TRBV5-6 and TRBJ2-7): DAGVTQSPTHLIKTRGQQVTLRCSPKSGHDTVSWYQQALGQGPQFIFQYYEEEERQRGNFPDRFSGHQFPNYSSELNVNALLLGDSALYLCASSFAGAGEQYFGPGTRLTVT.

The rearrangement uses TRBV3-1 (or the pseudogene TRBV3-2) and TRBJ2-1, with 8 bases that match TRBD2. Losses at the gene ends were 0 bases for V and 9 bases for J; bases not matched to a gene: 4. CDR1 is LGHDT, CDR2 YNNKEL, per germline (reference sequence). The CDR3 is made up of 14 amino acids. CDR3 DNA sequence: TGTGCCAGCAGCCAAGACGGGGGGGCCTTTGAGCAGTTCTTC. It codes for CASSQDGGAFEQFF.

The chain has TRBV6-6 and TRBJ2-7, with D possibly TRBD1 on 5 matching bases. Looked up from germline, CDR1 is MNHNY and CDR2 is SVGAGI (reference sequence). The V gene lost 3 bases and the J gene lost 1 base, with 13 bases spanning the gap. The length of the CDR3 is 15 residues. In nucleotides, the CDR3 is TGTGCCAGCAGTTATGTGCAGGGAATTTCCTACGAGCAGTACTTC. Protein: CASSYVQGISYEQYF.

The V and J genes are TRBV2 and TRBJ2-7; 12 nucleotides line up with TRBD1. The germline gives CDR1 SNHLY, CDR2 FYNNEI. J gave up 4 bases and V 6 bases, and 7 bases lay outside the gene matches. The CDR3 is 15 amino acids. As DNA, the CDR3 is TGTGCCAGCAGAGAGGGACAGGGGGCGAGGTACGAGCAGTACTTC. It translates to CASREGQGARYEQYF. Full variable domain (rest looked up from reference TRBV2 and TRBJ2-7): EPEVTQTPSHQVTQMGQEVILRCVPISNHLYFYWYRQILGQKVEFLVSFYNNEISEKSEIFDDQFSVERPDGSNFTLKIRSTKLEDSAMYFCASREGQGARYEQYFGPGTRLTVT.

The rearrangement links TRBV30 to TRBJ2-7, with a possible D match to TRBD2 (5 bases). V lost 2 bases and J 6 bases, leaving 14 bases between the germline ends. Germline CDR1 is GTSNPN and CDR2 is SVGIG (reference sequence). This CDR3 region has 13 residues. In DNA form, the CDR3 reads TGTGCCTGGAGTCGGGGTACCAGCGGCGAGCAGTACTTC. It is translated as CAWSRGTSGEQYF.

The rearrangement uses TRBV5-6 and TRBJ2-7, with 11 positions matching TRBD1. This CDR3 is 14 amino acids long. The J segment lost 7 bases and the V segment lost 4 bases, leaving 7 bases of the junction unmatched. Germline V gene data show CDR1 as SGHDT and CDR2 as YYEEEE. The DNA of the CDR3 is TGTGCCAGCAGCCGGGCCGGGACAGGGGGTGAGCAGTACTTC. It codes for CASSRAGTGGEQYF.

This clone was observed a handful of times. The chain carries TRBV5-1 and TRBJ2-5; a weak D match, TRBD2 (6 bases). Trimming cost V 6 bases and J 5 bases, with 17 bases left between them. CDR1 is SGHRS, CDR2 YFSETQ, per germline. The CDR3 runs to 14 residues. CDR3 nucleotide sequence: TGCGCCAGCACAAGCGGCCCTGGGGGGGAGACCCAGTACTTC. As protein: CASTSGPGGETQYF. Based on the CDR3 plus reference TRBV5-1 and TRBJ2-5, the full variable domain is KAGVTQTPRYLIKTRGQQVTLSCSPISGHRSVSWYQQTPGQGLQFLFEYFSETQRNKGNFPGRFSGRQFSNSRSEMNVSTLELGDSALYLCASTSGPGGETQYFGPGTRLLVL.

CDR3 coding DNA: TGTGCCAGTACTCCAGGCCGGACAGGGGACCAAGAGACCCAGTACTTC. Protein: CASTPGRTGDQETQYF. V usage is TRBV19 and J usage is TRBJ2-5; TRBD1 matches at 9 bases. The junction had 9 bases not matched to a gene; V was cut back by 7 bases and J by 0 bases. The germline V gene encodes CDR1 LNHDA and CDR2 SQIVND (reference sequence). This CDR3 has 16 residues.

The rearrangement uses TRBV12-2 and TRBJ1-5; no check of the table's D call, TRBD1, against the DNA was made. TRBV12-2 is noted as a pseudogene. CDR3 length equals 12 residues. CDR3 protein: CEFGQGYQPQHF. The CDR3 DNA reads TGCGAGTTTGGACAGGGTTATCAGCCCCAGCATTTT.

This clone appeared many times. This sequence joins TRBV9 and TRBJ2-7, with 8 bases matching TRBD2. The CDR3 extends over 13 amino acids. Trimming cost V 4 bases and J 7 bases; bases outside gene matches: 7. Germline lookup yields CDR1 SGDLS and CDR2 YYNGEE. CDR3 loop: CASSLAAGGEQYF. The CDR3 DNA reads TGTGCCAGCAGCCTGGCCGCGGGGGGTGAGCAGTACTTC.

This clone occurred a few times. This rearrangement joins TRBV7-8 to TRBJ1-2; 8 nucleotides agree with TRBD1. The V and J ends lost 5 bases and 2 bases, in that order; junction bases with no gene match: 4. The CDR3 consists of 14 residues. Germline CDR1 reads SGHVS; CDR2 reads FQNEAQ. Here the CDR3 reads CASSGRTGNYGYTF. CDR3 DNA sequence: TGTGCCAGCAGCGGTAGGACAGGGAACTATGGCTACACCTTC.